The 31 T cell receptor beta chains below were found in one sample sequenced in a study of vaccination and CD4 T cells after COVID-19. Cultured CD4+ T cell DNA was sequenced using the Oncomine TCR Beta short-read assay. TCRdb independently ran MiXCR on the PCR reads; one entry per CDR3 protein. Of about 15,000 distinct CDR3 sequences listed, approximately 42% are singletons. The treatment here: roughly 10-day PBMC culture with coronavirus spike peptide pools or control peptides (ViraFEST assay). No cognate antigen is known for these TCRs. The sequencing input was cultured CD4+ T cells from blood. Receptors originate from a human donor with COVID-19.

The rearrangement joins TRBV30 to TRBJ1-3, with TRBD1 identical over 9 bases. V shed 2 bases and J 4 bases; nucleotides not matched to a gene: 12. CDR1 is GTSNPN and CDR2 is SVGIG in the germline V gene (reference sequence). The CDR3 is 17 residues long. The CDR3 DNA reads as TGTGCCTGGAGTATTAGCCCCGGGACAGGGCCCGGAAACACCATATATTTT. Its protein is CAWSISPGTGPGNTIYF.

The chain carries TRBV5-8 and TRBJ2-2, with D maybe TRBD1 (6 bases). The CDR3 has 15 residues. CDR1 is SGHTS and CDR2 is YDEGEE in the germline V gene. Deletions cut 0 bases from V and 4 bases from J, with 10 bases between. In nucleotides, the CDR3 is TGTGCCAGCAGCTTGGGTGGCAGGGGCACCGGGGAGCTGTTTTTT. Encoded protein: CASSLGGRGTGELFF. Drawing the rest from reference TRBV5-8 and TRBJ2-2, the complete variable domain is EAGVTQSPTHLIKTRGQQATLRCSPISGHTSVYWYQQALGLGLQFLLWYDEGEERNRGNFPPRFSGRQFPNYSSELNVNALELEDSALYLCASSLGGRGTGELFFGEGSRLTVL.

The chain recombines TRBV5-1 with TRBJ2-7; D remains ambiguous. Germline lookup yields CDR1 SGHRS and CDR2 YFSETQ. V lost 5 bases and J 6 bases, leaving 12 bases between the germline ends. The CDR3 totals 12 residues. The DNA for the CDR3 is TGCGCCAGCAGGGACGGTTTAGGCGAGCAGTACTTC. It is translated as CASRDGLGEQYF.

V and J are TRBV20-1 and TRBJ1-2; weak D call: TRBD1 (5 bases). This CDR3 is 15 amino acids long. Trimming shortened V by 3 bases and J by 2 bases, and 16 bases separated the two germline ends. Germline V gives CDR1 DFQATT, CDR2 SNEGSKA (reference sequence). Here the CDR3 reads CSASLQGLTNYGYTF. The CDR3 DNA sequence: TGCAGTGCTAGCCTGCAGGGACTAACCAACTATGGCTACACCTTC.

The chain has TRBV20-1 and TRBJ2-1; 9 bases line up with TRBD2. CDR3 length: 16 amino acids. CDR1 is DFQATT and CDR2 is SNEGSKA in the germline V gene (reference sequence). The J segment lost 3 bases and the V segment lost 5 bases, leaving 11 bases of the junction unmatched. The CDR3 here is CSAVPAGSGGYNEQFF. The CDR3 region has the DNA TGCAGTGCTGTGCCGGCTGGTAGCGGGGGCTACAATGAGCAGTTCTTC.

This clonotype occurred a few times. This chain joins TRBV30 and TRBJ1-1, with D tentatively TRBD1 (5 bases). Trimming removed 3 bases at V and 4 bases at J, with 12 bases between. Germline CDR1 GTSNPN, CDR2 SVGIG (reference sequence). The CDR3 loop spans 13 amino acids. The CDR3 DNA is TGTGCCTGGAGCTGGGGGGGTATCACTGAAGCTTTCTTT. As protein: CAWSWGGITEAFF.

This rearrangement joins TRBV20-1 to TRBJ2-3; maybe TRBD2 (5 bases). V lost 6 bases, J lost 0 bases, and 19 bases lay in between. CDR3 size: 16 residues. The germline V gene encodes CDR1 DFQATT and CDR2 SNEGSKA (reference sequence). This CDR3 is CSARGPGGGSTDTQYF. The CDR3 nucleotides read TGCAGTGCCCGAGGGCCTGGAGGCGGGAGCACAGATACGCAGTATTTT.

This clonotype was found a few times. This chain uses TRBV5-1 with TRBJ2-2, with TRBD1 identical over 10 bases. Germline-derived CDR1 and CDR2 are SGHRS and YFSETQ. This CDR3 has 16 amino acids. V lost 3 bases and J lost 4; bases outside the gene matches: 6. CDR3 coding DNA: TGCGCCAGCAGCTCCACCCGACAGGGGGCCACCGGGGAGCTGTTTTTT. Translation gives CASSSTRQGATGELFF.

This clonotype has only a few counts. The J gene is TRBJ1-5, the V gene TRBV12-5, with D unclear. CDR3 length: 15 residues. V was pared by 1 base and J by 3 bases, with 10 bases between. Per germline, CDR1 LGHNT and CDR2 FRNRAP. DNA for the CDR3: TGTGCTAGTGGTTTGGGTTTGGAGACCAATCAGCCCCAGCATTTT. Translating gives CASGLGLETNQPQHF.

In its sample, this clonotype was seen a few times. The chain is built from TRBV24-1 and TRBJ1-6; 9 nucleotides agree with TRBD1. J lost 2 bases, V lost 4 bases, and 17 bases had no gene match. Germline values: CDR1 KGHDR, CDR2 SFDVKD. There are 21 residues in the CDR3. The CDR3 protein is CATSDLPHPGQGGPYNSPLHF. The CDR3 coding sequence is TGTGCCACCAGTGACTTGCCCCATCCGGGACAGGGTGGCCCCTATAATTCACCCCTCCACTTT.

The CDR3 coding sequence is TGCAGTGCTCTGACAGTCGGTAATGAAAAACTGTTTTTT. This codes for CSALTVGNEKLFF. The chain is built from TRBV20-1 and TRBJ1-4, with a tentative D call TRBD1 (5 bases). This CDR3 spans 13 amino acids. CDR1 is DFQATT and CDR2 is SNEGSKA in the germline V gene (reference sequence). The V end lost 5 bases, the J end lost 4 bases, and 11 bases lay between the germline ends.

The V gene is TRBV5-5, the J gene TRBJ1-5; tentatively, D is TRBD1 (5 bases). CDR3 length: 13 amino acids. V was clipped by 0 bases and J by 7 bases, with 8 bases between them. CDR1 is SGHKS and CDR2 is YYEKEE in the germline V gene (reference sequence). CDR3 sequence (DNA): TGTGCCAGCAGCTTGGCCCGGGACCAGCCCCAGCATTTT. It yields the protein CASSLARDQPQHF.

This sequence joins TRBV7-2 and TRBJ2-7; possibly TRBD1 for D (5 bases). Germline values: CDR1 SGHTA, CDR2 FQGNSA. This CDR3 contains 13 residues. With 1 base removed from V and 7 bases from J, the gap between germline ends came to 11 bases. CDR3 sequence (DNA): TGTGCCAGCAGCTTAGGGGGCGTCCAGGAGCAGTACTTC. It specifies CASSLGGVQEQYF.

This clonotype was recorded a few times. The chain joins TRBV7-2 to TRBJ2-5; 13 nucleotides agree with TRBD2. There are 17 residues in the CDR3. Looked up from germline, CDR1 is SGHTA and CDR2 is FQGNSA. V was pared by 0 bases and J by 6 bases, with 7 bases of the junction left unmatched. Written as DNA, the CDR3 is TGTGCCAGCAGCTTAGCCTCCACTAGCGGGGGGGCAAAGACCCAGTACTTC. This codes for CASSLASTSGGAKTQYF. Variable domain in full (rest from reference TRBV7-2 and TRBJ2-5): GAGVSQSPSNKVTEKGKDVELRCDPISGHTALYWYRQSLGQGLEFLIYFQGNSAPDKSGLPSDRFSAERTGGSVSTLTIQRTQQEDSAVYLCASSLASTSGGAKTQYFGPGTRLLVL.

This clonotype was counted a few times. This chain joins TRBV6-1 and TRBJ1-1, with a weak D call TRBD1 (6 bases). Per the germline V gene, CDR1 is MNHNS and CDR2 is SASEGT. The CDR3 is 15 amino acids. V was trimmed by 6 bases and J by 4 bases, leaving 18 bases between them. DNA of the CDR3: TGTGCCAGCAGAAAGGGGGACATCGAGGGCACTGAAGCTTTCTTT. It yields the protein CASRKGDIEGTEAFF.

This chain joins TRBV30 and TRBJ1-4, with D tentatively TRBD1 (6 bases). From germline, CDR1 is GTSNPN and CDR2 SVGIG (reference sequence). V lost 2 bases to trimming and J lost 8 bases, with 15 bases between them. The CDR3 length is 14 residues. The CDR3 protein is CAWSIQGMREKLFF. CDR3 bases: TGTGCCTGGAGTATTCAGGGGATGAGGGAAAAACTGTTTTTT.

This clonotype was picked up a small number of times. This rearrangement joins TRBV15 to TRBJ2-5; tentatively, D is TRBD1 or TRBD2 (5 bases each). The germline V gene encodes CDR1 LNHNV and CDR2 YYDKDF (reference sequence). Trimming took off 5 bases at V and 1 base at J, with 8 bases between the two ends. This CDR3 has 13 amino acids. CDR3 amino acids: CATSAGTQETQYF. The CDR3 DNA sequence: TGTGCCACCAGCGCCGGGACCCAAGAGACCCAGTACTTC. The variable domain in full, with the rest retrieved from reference TRBV15 and TRBJ2-5, is DAMVIQNPRYQVTQFGKPVTLSCSQTLNHNVMYWYQQKSSQAPKLLFHYYDKDFNNEADTPDNFQSRRPNTSFCFLDIRSPGLGDTAMYLCATSAGTQETQYFGPGTRLLVL.

The CDR3 is CASSLQAGGEKLFF. CDR3 DNA: TGTGCCAGCAGCTTGCAGGCAGGGGGTGAAAAACTGTTTTTT. The rearrangement uses TRBV7-8 and TRBJ1-4; 7 nucleotides match TRBD1. The CDR3 totals 14 residues. The ends lost 3 bases at V and 7 bases at J; junction bases unmatched: 5. Germline lookup yields CDR1 SGHVS and CDR2 FQNEAQ.

This chain's CDR3 is CASSAGSGNQPQHF. CDR3 DNA sequence: TGTGCCAGCAGTGCCGGGTCGGGCAATCAGCCCCAGCATTTT. The rearrangement uses TRBV6-4 and TRBJ1-5; D is ambiguous. The length of the CDR3 is 14 residues. From germline, CDR1 is MRHNA and CDR2 SNTAGT. Deletions cut 4 bases from V and 2 bases from J, with 9 bases between.

This clonotype was counted between two and nine times. The genes are TRBV6-4 and TRBJ2-5; D remains unclear. Trimming shortened V by 7 bases and J by 5 bases, and 11 bases separated the two germline ends. The CDR3 has 12 amino acids. Germline V lookup: CDR1 MRHNA, CDR2 SNTAGT. CDR3 region: CASTPIGETQYF. The CDR3 bases are TGTGCCAGCACCCCAATTGGGGAGACCCAGTACTTC.

This clonotype was seen only a few times. V usage is TRBV28 and J usage is TRBJ1-5, with 9 bases aligning to TRBD1. The CDR3 is 14 residues long. Germline V gives CDR1 MDHEN, CDR2 SYDVKM. Trimming removed 6 bases from V and 2 bases from J; junction bases left unmatched: 2. The CDR3: CASRQGAGNQPQHF. The CDR3 DNA reads as TGTGCCAGCAGACAGGGGGCGGGCAATCAGCCCCAGCATTTT. Full variable domain (remainder filled in from reference TRBV28 and TRBJ1-5): DVKVTQSSRYLVKRTGEKVFLECVQDMDHENMFWYRQDPGLGLRLIYFSYDVKMKEKGDIPEGYSVSREKKERFSLILESASTNQTSMYLCASRQGAGNQPQHFGDGTRLSIL.

This sequence joins TRBV6-4 and TRBJ1-1; the D gene is possibly TRBD1 (5 bases). This CDR3 is built from 15 residues. From germline, CDR1 is MRHNA and CDR2 SNTAGT. Trimming left V 6 bases short and J 0 bases short, with 14 bases between. The CDR3: CASSREWGMNTEAFF. CDR3 bases: TGTGCCAGCAGCCGGGAGTGGGGCATGAACACTGAAGCTTTCTTT.

In nucleotides, the CDR3 is TGTGCCAGCAGCTCACAGGGTGTGCAGTACTTC. Translating it yields CASSSQGVQYF. V usage is TRBV7-9 and J usage is TRBJ2-7; D perhaps matches TRBD1 (6 bases). CDR1 SEHNR and CDR2 FQNEAQ come from the germline V gene (reference sequence). The CDR3 is made up of 11 amino acids. The V end lost 4 bases, the J end lost 9 bases, and 10 bases lay between the germline ends.

The V call is TRBV27, the J call TRBJ1-4, with D perhaps matching TRBD1 (6 bases). Germline V CDR1 and CDR2: MNHEY, SMNVEV (reference sequence). This CDR3 comprises 14 residues. Deletions cut 8 bases from V and 5 bases from J, with 15 bases between. CDR3 sequence (DNA): TGTGCCAGCTCGAGGGGGGCCCTCAATGAAAAACTGTTTTTT. The encoded protein is CASSRGALNEKLFF.

Only a few counts were recorded for this clonotype. The chain joins TRBV19 to TRBJ1-1, with TRBD1 identical over 8 bases. The CDR3 is 14 amino acids. CDR1 and CDR2 from the germline V gene are LNHDA and SQIVND (reference sequence). Losses at the gene ends were 6 bases for V and 6 bases for J; bases not matched to a gene: 9. The DNA of the CDR3 is TGTGCCAGTAGAGGACAGGGTTCGGGCTCTGAAGCTTTCTTT. Protein product: CASRGQGSGSEAFF.

This clonotype is labeled large. The V call is TRBV11-3, the J call TRBJ1-5; TRBD1 aligns across 9 bases. The J segment lost 6 bases and the V segment lost 5 bases, leaving 11 bases of the junction unmatched. The CDR3 extends over 16 amino acids. Germline CDR1 is SGHNT and CDR2 is YENEEA. The CDR3 DNA reads TGTGCCAGCAGCCGACCTCGGGACAGGGTTATTCAGCCCCAGCATTTT. Translating gives CASSRPRDRVIQPQHF.

This chain joins TRBV7-9 and TRBJ2-5, with unresolved D. The V gene lost 1 base and the J gene lost 4 bases, with 16 bases spanning the gap. This CDR3 comprises 16 residues. Germline values: CDR1 SEHNR, CDR2 FQNEAQ (reference sequence). Here the CDR3 reads CASSLGSVGIGETQYF. The CDR3, as DNA: TGTGCCAGCAGCTTAGGGAGCGTAGGGATAGGAGAGACCCAGTACTTC.

V usage is TRBV2 and J usage is TRBJ2-3; TRBD2 aligns across 10 bases. CDR3 length: 16 amino acids. V lost 2 bases, J lost 3 bases, and 5 bases stayed unmatched. CDR1 and CDR2 from the germline V gene are SNHLY and FYNNEI. The CDR3 loop is CASSESGGARTDTQYF. CDR3 nucleotide sequence: TGTGCCAGCAGTGAAAGCGGGGGGGCCCGGACAGATACGCAGTATTTT. Combining the CDR3 with reference TRBV2 and TRBJ2-3 gives the whole variable domain EPEVTQTPSHQVTQMGQEVILRCVPISNHLYFYWYRQILGQKVEFLVSFYNNEISEKSEIFDDQFSVERPDGSNFTLKIRSTKLEDSAMYFCASSESGGARTDTQYFGPGTRLTVL.

The rearrangement joins TRBV20-1 to TRBJ2-7, with 8 bases that match TRBD1. Germline V lookup: CDR1 DFQATT, CDR2 SNEGSKA (reference sequence). This CDR3 comprises 13 residues. The J segment lost 3 bases and the V segment lost 6 bases, leaving 7 bases of the junction unmatched. DNA of the CDR3: TGCAGTGCGATACACAGGGGGGACTACGAGCAGTACTTC. Its protein is CSAIHRGDYEQYF.

A few counts support this clonotype. The chain carries TRBV5-1 and TRBJ1-2, with 10 positions matching TRBD1. The CDR3 has 16 amino acids. Germline CDR1 is SGHRS and CDR2 is YFSETQ. The junction had 13 bases not matched to a gene; V was cut back by 4 bases and J by 7 bases. The DNA for the CDR3 is TGCGCCAGCAGCCGGTCCCCCGGGACAGGGGATGTTGGCTACACCTTC. Protein: CASSRSPGTGDVGYTF.

V gene TRBV7-2 combines with J gene TRBJ2-2; D unclear. Germline CDR1 reads SGHTA; CDR2 reads FQGNSA. The V gene lost 3 bases and the J gene lost 4 bases, with 12 bases spanning the gap. The CDR3 sequence is 15 residues long. CDR3 amino acids: CASSFISFLTGELFF. In DNA, the CDR3 is TGTGCCAGCAGCTTTATCAGTTTTCTCACCGGGGAGCTGTTTTTT.